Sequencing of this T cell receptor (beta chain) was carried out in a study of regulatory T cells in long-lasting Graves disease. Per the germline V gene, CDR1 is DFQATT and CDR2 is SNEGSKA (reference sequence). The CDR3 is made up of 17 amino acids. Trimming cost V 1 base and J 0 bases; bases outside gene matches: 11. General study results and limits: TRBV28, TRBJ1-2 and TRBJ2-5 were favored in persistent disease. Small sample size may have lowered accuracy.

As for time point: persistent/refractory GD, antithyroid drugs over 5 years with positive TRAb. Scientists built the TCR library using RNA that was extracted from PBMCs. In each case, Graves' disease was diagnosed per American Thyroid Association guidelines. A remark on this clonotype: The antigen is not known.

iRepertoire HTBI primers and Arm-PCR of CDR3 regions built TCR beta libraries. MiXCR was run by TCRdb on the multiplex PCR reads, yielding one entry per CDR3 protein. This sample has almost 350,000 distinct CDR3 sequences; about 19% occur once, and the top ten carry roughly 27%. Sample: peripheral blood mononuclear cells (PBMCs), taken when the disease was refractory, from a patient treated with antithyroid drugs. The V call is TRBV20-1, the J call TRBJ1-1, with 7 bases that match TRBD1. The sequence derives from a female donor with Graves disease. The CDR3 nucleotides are TGCAGTGCTAGAGGGGAAAGGGGGCGCATAATGAACACTGAAGCTTTCTTT. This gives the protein CSARGERGRIMNTEAFF.